This is a list of T cell receptor beta chains from one sample in a study of Graves' ophthalmopathy and Graves' hyperthyroidism. TCRdb ran MiXCR on the multiplex PCR reads and lists one entry per CDR3 protein. This table holds 650,000 to 800,000 distinct CDR3 sequences, 35% to 50% found once. What was sequenced was peripheral blood. These receptor sequences come from an adult man with Graves' ophthalmopathy. CDR3s include the opening cysteine and the closing phenylalanine or tryptophan. The order of the fields is clone size, J gene, V gene, CDR3 length, D gene, CDR3 protein, CDR3 DNA. D genes are given only for firm matches. The size field is filled for only some rows; it gives once, few, many or a size class.

>many|TRBJ1-5|TRBV5-1|15|TRBD1
CASSLEGQPNQPQHF
TGCGCCAGCAGCTTGGAGGGACAGCCTAATCAGCCCCAGCATTTT
>NA|TRBJ2-2|TRBV7-8|16|TRBD1
CASSLQGAGNTGELFF
TGTGCCAGCAGCTTACAGGGGGCCGGGAACACCGGGGAGCTGTTTTTT
>once|TRBJ2-1|TRBV12-3/TRBV12-4|9|NA
CASSQSAGF
TGTGCCAGCAGTCAAAGTGCAGGGTTC
>few|TRBJ2-7|TRBV7-9|16|NA
CASSPQVVGGTYEQYF
TGTGCCAGCAGCCCCCAGGTTGTGGGGGGAACCTACGAGCAGTACTTC
>NA|TRBJ2-7|TRBV20-1|14|TRBD2
CSARATGGKYEQYF
TGCAGTGCTAGAGCTACGGGGGGGAAATACGAGCAGTACTTC
>NA|TRBJ2-1|TRBV10-3|11|NA
CATEQDNEQFF
TGTGCCACAGAACAGGATAATGAGCAGTTCTTC
>many|TRBJ1-2|TRBV7-2|15|TRBD1
CASSYRSQGARGYTF
TGTGCCAGCAGTTACAGATCACAGGGGGCGCGGGGCTACACCTTC
>many|TRBJ2-7|TRBV7-9|14|NA
CASSFQGEVYEQYF
TGTGCCAGCAGCTTTCAGGGGGAGGTTTACGAGCAGTACTTC
>many|TRBJ2-7|TRBV20-1|13|NA
CSASGVVSYEQYF
TGCAGTGCTTCAGGGGTCGTCTCCTACGAGCAGTACTTC
>NA|TRBJ1-2|TRBV7-2|18|TRBD1
CASSLVGTGIHRSYGYTF
TGTGCCAGCAGCTTAGTCGGGACAGGGATTCATCGGAGCTATGGCTACACCTTC
>few|TRBJ2-7|TRBV7-3|17|NA
CASSGYTGAKTTYEQYF
TGTGCCAGCAGCGGGTATACGGGGGCGAAGACTACCTACGAGCAGTACTTC
>NA|TRBJ1-4|TRBV7-2|14|NA
CASSLQGESEKLFF
TGTGCCAGCAGTTTACAGGGAGAGAGCGAAAAACTGTTTTTT
>many|TRBJ1-5|TRBV6-6|15|TRBD1
CASSDYTGGGQPQHF
TGTGCCAGCAGTGACTATACAGGGGGTGGTCAGCCCCAGCATTTT
>NA|TRBJ1-4|TRBV25-1|11|NA
CASFEEEKLFF
TGTGCCAGCTTTGAGGAAGAAAAACTGTTTTTT
>many|TRBJ1-2|TRBV12-3/TRBV12-4|14|TRBD1
CASTETGIDYGYTF
TGTGCCAGCACCGAGACAGGGATTGACTATGGCTACACCTTC
>NA|TRBJ1-1|TRBV9|13|NA
CASSVELTTGAFF
TGTGCCAGCAGCGTAGAGTTAACCACTGGAGCTTTCTTT
>few|TRBJ2-1|TRBV10-3|13|NA
CAIAQLDYNEQFF
TGTGCCATCGCCCAGCTGGACTACAATGAGCAGTTCTTC
>many|TRBJ1-5|TRBV6-1|14|NA
CASSTQGLDQPQHF
TGTGCCAGCAGTACCCAGGGTTTGGATCAGCCCCAGCATTTT
>NA|TRBJ2-2|TRBV15|15|TRBD1
CATRTGPRDTGELFF
TGTGCCACCAGGACAGGGCCGAGGGACACCGGGGAGCTGTTTTTT
>many|TRBJ2-7|TRBV19|13|TRBD2
CASSIWRGAQQYF
TGTGCCAGTAGTATCTGGCGGGGGGCGCAGCAGTACTTC
>many|TRBJ1-2|TRBV5-6|14|NA
CASSYGQRNYGYTF
TGTGCCAGCAGCTACGGACAGAGAAACTATGGCTACACCTTC
>NA|TRBJ1-2|TRBV25-1|14|TRBD1
CASSWDSFKVGYTF
TGTGCCAGCAGCTGGGACAGCTTTAAAGTCGGCTACACCTTC
>NA|TRBJ1-1|TRBV5-1|15|NA
CASSLALGGSTEAFF
TGCGCCAGCAGCTTGGCCTTGGGGGGTAGCACTGAAGCTTTCTTT
>NA|TRBJ2-5|TRBV4-2|14|NA
CASSQESGEETQYF
TGTGCCAGCAGCCAAGAATCCGGGGAAGAGACCCAGTACTTC
>many|TRBJ1-1|TRBV20-1|12|NA
CSAPLANTEAFF
TGCAGTGCTCCCTTGGCGAACACTGAAGCTTTCTTT
>NA|TRBJ1-1|TRBV9|16|NA
CASSVSGRVMNTEAFF
TGTGCCAGCAGCGTATCAGGGCGGGTCATGAACACTGAAGCTTTCTTT
>NA|TRBJ2-7|TRBV29-1|15|NA
CSVGTGPTVTDEQYF
TGCAGCGTTGGAACAGGACCCACCGTAACGGACGAGCAGTACTTC
>NA|TRBJ1-5|TRBV5-6|15|NA
CASSFKGGVGQPQHF
TGTGCCAGCAGCTTCAAGGGGGGGGTAGGGCAGCCCCAGCATTTT
>many|TRBJ1-1|TRBV12-3/TRBV12-4|13|NA
CASSRQRDTEAFF
TGTGCCAGCAGCCGGCAAAGGGACACTGAAGCTTTCTTT
>NA|TRBJ2-5|TRBV7-8|16|TRBD1
CASSLSTGGMVETQYF
TGTGCCAGCAGCTTATCGACAGGGGGGATGGTAGAGACCCAGTACTTC
>many|TRBJ2-7|TRBV7-8|14|NA
CASSLGGQTYEQYF
TGTGCCAGCAGCTTAGGTGGGCAGACCTACGAGCAGTACTTC
>many|TRBJ1-2|TRBV9|16|NA
CASSVNTGQEGGGYTF
TGTGCCAGCAGCGTCAATACGGGCCAAGAGGGAGGTGGCTACACCTTC
>many|TRBJ2-2|TRBV12-3/TRBV12-4|13|NA
CASSPVGGGELFF
TGTGCCAGCAGCCCGGTTGGAGGCGGGGAGCTGTTTTTT
>NA|TRBJ2-6|TRBV2|15|NA
CASSDQYSGANVLTF
TGTGCCAGCAGTGACCAATACTCTGGGGCCAACGTCCTGACTTTC
>many|TRBJ2-7|TRBV20-1|12|NA
CSARRGYYEQYF
TGCAGTGCTAGACGCGGCTACTACGAGCAGTACTTC
>NA|TRBJ1-1|TRBV4-3|14|NA
CASSQDSRYGEAFF
TGCGCCAGCAGCCAAGATAGCAGGTACGGTGAAGCTTTCTTT
>NA|TRBJ1-1|TRBV7-2|16|TRBD1
CASSTYGTGDITEAFF
TGTGCCAGCAGCACCTACGGGACAGGGGATATCACTGAAGCTTTCTTT
>NA|TRBJ1-1|TRBV10-3|15|TRBD1
CASSHRDRGFTEAFF
TGTGCCAGCAGTCACCGGGACAGGGGGTTCACTGAAGCTTTCTTT
>NA|TRBJ1-6|TRBV10-3|17|TRBD1
CASSYTTGTGVGPPLHF
TGTGCCAGCAGTTACACAACCGGGACAGGGGTTGGCCCACCCCTCCACTTT
>NA|TRBJ2-7|TRBV6-1|13|NA
CASSERPSYEQYF
TGTGCCAGCAGTGAACGGCCCAGCTACGAGCAGTACTTC
>NA|TRBJ1-4|TRBV29-1|15|NA
CSVDERGVYNEKLFF
TGCAGCGTTGACGAGCGGGGGGTCTACAATGAAAAACTGTTTTTT